The rows below give T cell receptor beta chains drawn from one sample of a study of cytomegalovirus exposure and HLA in healthy donors. TCRdb keeps only in-frame clones here, not all; method: immunoSEQ multiplex PCR. The profile shows roughly 130,000 clones, roughly 80% of them singletons. Sequencing was performed on PBMCs. All receptors come from a woman in her forties or fifties in good health and CMV-seropositive. The CDR3 runs from the conserved cysteine through the conserved F or W. A D gene is named only where the DNA matches it firmly. Clone size, where shown, is once, few, many, or a class for clones that have expanded.

length: 13; J: TRBJ1-5; D: .; V: TRBV6-6; size: .; DNA: TGTGCCAGCAGTCCCGCCCTTGGCCAGCCCCAGCATTTT; CDR3: CASSPALGQPQHF
length: 16; J: TRBJ1-5; D: .; V: TRBV19; size: .; DNA: TGTGCCAGCAGCGACCTTTTACTCGGAGGATGGGAGCCCCAGCATTTT; CDR3: CASSDLLLGGWEPQHF
length: 14; J: TRBJ2-7; D: TRBD1; V: TRBV4-1; size: .; DNA: TGCGCCAGCAGCCCACAGGGGGCCCCCTACGAGCAGTACTTC; CDR3: CASSPQGAPYEQYF
length: 17; J: TRBJ1-5; D: TRBD1; V: TRBV6-4; size: few; DNA: TGTGCCAGCAGACATAGACCGACAGGGGGCGATGATCAGCCCCAGCATTTT; CDR3: CASRHRPTGGDDQPQHF
length: 13; J: TRBJ1-1; D: TRBD1; V: TRBV7-3; size: few; DNA: TGTGCCAGCAGCAAGACAGGGCTCACTGAAGCTTTCTTT; CDR3: CASSKTGLTEAFF
length: 18; J: TRBJ1-5; D: TRBD1; V: TRBV9; size: .; DNA: TGTGCCAGCAGCGTAACACGGGACAGGAGGGTGGGCAATCAGCCCCAGCATTTT; CDR3: CASSVTRDRRVGNQPQHF
length: 14; J: TRBJ2-7; D: TRBD1; V: TRBV2; size: .; DNA: TGTGCCAGCAGACCCGGCACAGGGGTGGGAGAGCAGTACTTC; CDR3: CASRPGTGVGEQYF
length: 14; J: TRBJ2-3; D: .; V: TRBV11-3; size: once; DNA: TGTGCCAGCAGCTTAAACGCGGGATGGGATACGCAGTATTTT; CDR3: CASSLNAGWDTQYF
length: 13; J: TRBJ2-1; D: .; V: TRBV6-4; size: .; DNA: TGTGCCAGCAGTCCCCGCCCGGGAAGTGAGCAGTTCTTC; CDR3: CASSPRPGSEQFF
length: 11; J: TRBJ2-6; D: .; V: TRBV13; size: .; DNA: TGTGCCAGCAGCAAGGACAGCGTCCTGACTTTC; CDR3: CASSKDSVLTF
length: 15; J: TRBJ2-1; D: TRBD2; V: TRBV30; size: .; DNA: TGTGCCTGTAGTATCCCCCGCGGGGGGGCCAATGAGCAGTTCTTC; CDR3: CACSIPRGGANEQFF
length: 13; J: TRBJ1-2; D: TRBD1; V: TRBV14; size: .; DNA: TGTGCCAGCAGTCCGGGACAGCACTATGGCTACACCTTC; CDR3: CASSPGQHYGYTF
length: 14; J: TRBJ2-7; D: .; V: TRBV6-5; size: .; DNA: TGTGCCAGCAGTTCCCCGGGAAATTCCTACGAGCAGTACTTC; CDR3: CASSSPGNSYEQYF
length: 15; J: TRBJ2-1; D: TRBD2; V: TRBV6-1; size: .; DNA: TGTGCCAGCAGTGAAAGGGCGGGGGGGCCCGATGAGCAGTTCTTC; CDR3: CASSERAGGPDEQFF
length: 14; J: TRBJ2-7; D: .; V: TRBV4-3; size: .; DNA: TGCGCCAGCAGCCAAGAAAGGGGAGGCTACGAGCAGTACTTC; CDR3: CASSQERGGYEQYF
length: 14; J: TRBJ2-6; D: .; V: TRBV28; size: .; DNA: TGTGCCAGCAGTTTCCAGGGTGGGGCCAACGTCCTGACTTTC; CDR3: CASSFQGGANVLTF
length: 14; J: TRBJ2-3; D: .; V: TRBV29-1; size: .; DNA: TGCAGCGTTGACTTGGACACCGGCACAGATACGCAGTATTTT; CDR3: CSVDLDTGTDTQYF
length: 14; J: TRBJ2-2; D: .; V: TRBV19; size: .; DNA: TGTGCCAGTAATGGAGAATTTCGCACCGGGGAGCTGTTTTTT; CDR3: CASNGEFRTGELFF
length: 14; J: TRBJ1-2; D: TRBD1; V: TRBV7-2; size: .; DNA: TGTGCCAGCAGCGCGATGACAGGGGGATGGGGCTACACCTTC; CDR3: CASSAMTGGWGYTF
length: 13; J: TRBJ1-6; D: .; V: TRBV25-1; size: few; DNA: TGTGCCAGCAGGGACAGTCACATCTCACCCCTCCACTTT; CDR3: CASRDSHISPLHF
length: 13; J: TRBJ2-3; D: .; V: TRBV7-9; size: .; DNA: TGTGCCAGCAGCTCCAAGGGGCCAGATACGCAGTATTTT; CDR3: CASSSKGPDTQYF
length: 14; J: TRBJ1-1; D: .; V: TRBV11-3; size: once; DNA: TGTGCCAGCAGCTTAGGGGCCATGAACACTGAAGCTTTCTTT; CDR3: CASSLGAMNTEAFF
length: 15; J: TRBJ2-1; D: TRBD1; V: TRBV9; size: .; DNA: TGTGCCAGCAGTCCCCGACAGGGTGATTACAATGAGCAGTTCTTC; CDR3: CASSPRQGDYNEQFF
length: 17; J: TRBJ1-1; D: TRBD1; V: TRBV7-8; size: .; DNA: TGTGCCAGCAGCATTCCGGGCAGGGGGCCTCTGAACACTGAAGCTTTCTTT; CDR3: CASSIPGRGPLNTEAFF
length: 16; J: TRBJ1-5; D: TRBD1; V: TRBV4-2; size: .; DNA: TGTGCCAGCAGCCAAGAAACAGGGGCGGACAATCAGCCCCAGCATTTT; CDR3: CASSQETGADNQPQHF
length: 14; J: TRBJ2-2; D: .; V: TRBV11-3; size: many; DNA: TGTGCCAGCAGCTCCAACAGGGCGACCGGGGAGCTGTTTTTT; CDR3: CASSSNRATGELFF
length: 15; J: TRBJ2-7; D: TRBD1; V: TRBV28; size: .; DNA: TGTGCCAGCAGGGTCACCGGGACAGGCATGTACGAGCAGTACTTC; CDR3: CASRVTGTGMYEQYF
length: 14; J: TRBJ1-6; D: TRBD1; V: TRBV11-2; size: .; DNA: TGTGCCAGCAGCTTAGGGACAGGGAATTCACCCCTCCACTTT; CDR3: CASSLGTGNSPLHF
length: 14; J: TRBJ2-1; D: .; V: TRBV7-3; size: few; DNA: TGTGCCAGCAGCTTAGCATCCAGGTACAATGAGCAGTTCTTC; CDR3: CASSLASRYNEQFF
length: 12; J: TRBJ2-7; D: .; V: TRBV28; size: .; DNA: TGTGCCACATCACAGGGATCCTACGAGCAGTACTTC; CDR3: CATSQGSYEQYF
length: 13; J: TRBJ1-5; D: TRBD1; V: TRBV19; size: .; DNA: TGTGCCAGTAAGGACAGGGGGAATCAGCCCCAGCATTTT; CDR3: CASKDRGNQPQHF
length: 11; J: TRBJ1-1; D: .; V: TRBV20-1; size: .; DNA: TGCAGTGCTAGAGATCTTTTAGAAGCTTTCTTT; CDR3: CSARDLLEAFF
length: 11; J: TRBJ2-3; D: TRBD2; V: TRBV6-1; size: .; DNA: TGTGCTACTAGCGTTGGAGATACGCAGTATTTT; CDR3: CATSVGDTQYF
length: 14; J: TRBJ1-2; D: .; V: TRBV7-2; size: few; DNA: TGTGCCAGCAGCTTAGGGGGCCGCTCCTATGGCTACACCTTC; CDR3: CASSLGGRSYGYTF
length: 15; J: TRBJ1-4; D: .; V: TRBV6-5; size: .; DNA: TGTGCCAGCAGTTACTCCGGGACTACACATGAGAAACTGTTTTTT; CDR3: CASSYSGTTHEKLFF
length: 15; J: TRBJ1-2; D: .; V: TRBV12-1; size: once; DNA: TGTGCCAGCAGCTCCAGGACAGGGGAAAACTATGGCTACACCTTC; CDR3: CASSSRTGENYGYTF